Listed here are 8 T cell receptor beta chains from one sample, sequenced in a study of cytomegalovirus exposure and HLA in healthy donors. 13 Jbeta primers and 60 Vbeta primers were used for the PCR. Here immunoSEQ multiplex PCR was the method, and the copy in TCRdb shows in-frame clones only, minus some. The table includes 150,000 to 200,000 clones, 84% detected once. The sequenced sample was PBMCs. All receptors come from a boy under 18 in good health and CMV-seronegative.

This clone occurred once. V is TRBV29-1 and J is TRBJ2-3; D may be TRBD1 (5 bases). This CDR3 is 13 amino acids long. The germline V gene encodes CDR1 SQVTM and CDR2 ANQGSEA. V was trimmed by 6 bases and J by 5 bases, leaving 15 bases between them. In DNA, the CDR3 is TGCAGCGTCGGCCCAGGACAAAGAGATACGCAGTATTTT. Its translation is CSVGPGQRDTQYF.

This clone has just a few counts. V is TRBV9 and J is TRBJ2-5, with 11 nucleotides matching TRBD2. From germline, CDR1 is SGDLS and CDR2 YYNGEE. The CDR3 is 17 residues long. With V trimmed by 0 bases and J by 1 base, 5 bases remained unmatched. The CDR3 reads CASSVGPTSGGQETQYF. The CDR3 DNA is TGTGCCAGCAGCGTAGGCCCCACTAGCGGGGGCCAAGAGACCCAGTACTTC.

The V call is TRBV30, the J call TRBJ2-1, with TRBD2 matching over 12 bases. The CDR3 has 19 residues. Trimming cost V 2 bases and J 4 bases; bases outside gene matches: 15. Germline assignment: CDR1 GTSNPN and CDR2 SVGIG (reference sequence). DNA of the CDR3: TGTGCCTGGAGTCGTACAGGGAGCCTAGCGGGAGGGAAATACAATGAGCAGTTCTTC. Protein sequence: CAWSRTGSLAGGKYNEQFF.

The gene calls are TRBV11-2 and TRBJ1-1, with D perhaps matching TRBD1 (5 bases). The CDR3 runs 17 residues. V was cut by 6 bases and J by 0 bases, with 20 bases left in between. Germline V gene data show CDR1 as SGHAT and CDR2 as FQNNGV. The CDR3 is CASSEAPRGPMNTEAFF. The CDR3, as DNA: TGTGCCAGCAGTGAAGCTCCGCGGGGCCCCATGAACACTGAAGCTTTCTTT.

The table lists this clone with a few counts. This chain connects TRBV21-1 to TRBJ2-3; the DNA was not used to check the table's D call, TRBD2. TRBV21-1 is shown as a pseudogene. This CDR3 spans 16 amino acids. The CDR3 nucleotides read TGTGCCAGCAGCAAAGCGACTAGCGGGAGCACAGATACGCAGTATTTT. The encoded protein is CASSKATSGSTDTQYF.

This chain links TRBV2 with TRBJ2-7; D is possibly TRBD2 (5 bases). The CDR3 has 15 amino acids. V was pared by 4 bases and J by 5 bases, with 18 bases between. In germline, CDR1 is SNHLY, CDR2 FYNNEI. The CDR3 DNA sequence: TGTGCCAGCAGTGGAGGGAACGGGAAGGCGAACGAGCAGTACTTC. It encodes CASSGGNGKANEQYF.

V gene TRBV5-6 combines with J gene TRBJ1-4; D perhaps matches TRBD1 (5 bases). V lost 0 bases to trimming and J lost 0 bases, with 18 bases between them. CDR3 length: 19 residues. Germline V CDR1 and CDR2: SGHDT, YYEEEE. CDR3 DNA: TGTGCCAGCAGCTTGGCCTTTGGGCTGGGACTTGCAACTAATGAAAAACTGTTTTTT. It yields the protein CASSLAFGLGLATNEKLFF.

This clone was recorded only once. This chain connects TRBV30 to TRBJ2-7; D is undetermined. CDR1 and CDR2 (germline): GTSNPN, SVGIG (reference sequence). The CDR3 spans 13 residues. Between the trimmed V and J ends, which lost 1 base and 0 bases, there was a span of 7 bases. CDR3 DNA sequence: TGTGCCTGGAGTGGTAGTAGCTCCTACGAGCAGTACTTC. The encoded protein is CAWSGSSSYEQYF.